This is a list of T cell receptor beta chains from one sample in a study of blood T cell repertoires in COVID-19. The protocol was immunoSEQ multiplex PCR, while the TCRdb copy is restricted to in-frame clones and leaves out a portion. The sample lists about 92,000 clones, approximately 85% seen once, with about an eighth in the top ten. Sequencing input: peripheral blood. These receptors were obtained from a human donor in a cohort sampled during active COVID-19. CDR3s include the opening cysteine and the closing phenylalanine or tryptophan. D genes are given only for firm matches. A clone size is listed for some rows: how often the clone was seen (once, few, many), or a class if it is expanded.

v_gene: TRBV19; j_gene: TRBJ1-6; d_gene: -; abundance: -; CDR3aa: CASSIVTGDNSPLHF; CDR3nt: TGTGCCAGTAGTATTGTCACAGGCGATAATTCACCCCTCCACTTT
v_gene: TRBV6-5; j_gene: TRBJ2-2; d_gene: -; abundance: -; CDR3aa: CASSFLNTGELFF; CDR3nt: TGTGCCAGCAGTTTCCTGAACACCGGGGAGCTGTTTTTT
v_gene: TRBV28; j_gene: TRBJ2-7; d_gene: -; abundance: -; CDR3aa: CASSLIGRSYEQYF; CDR3nt: TGTGCCAGCAGTCTTATAGGGAGGTCCTACGAGCAGTACTTC
v_gene: TRBV27; j_gene: TRBJ1-5; d_gene: -; abundance: -; CDR3aa: CASSLRGNQPQHF; CDR3nt: TGTGCCAGCAGTTTAAGGGGGAATCAGCCCCAGCATTTT
v_gene: TRBV9; j_gene: TRBJ1-2; d_gene: -; abundance: -; CDR3aa: CASSEGQPHVANYGYTF; CDR3nt: TGTGCCAGCAGCGAAGGACAGCCCCATGTTGCTAACTATGGCTACACCTTC
v_gene: TRBV29-1; j_gene: TRBJ1-2; d_gene: TRBD1; abundance: -; CDR3aa: CSERTGGLLYGYTF; CDR3nt: TGCAGCGAGAGGACAGGGGGCCTTCTTTATGGCTACACCTTC
v_gene: TRBV30; j_gene: TRBJ2-7; d_gene: TRBD2; abundance: -; CDR3aa: CAWSVLLWGGAGVF; CDR3nt: TGTGCCTGGAGTGTCCTACTCTGGGGCGGCGCGGGGGTCTTC
v_gene: TRBV3-1/TRBV3-2; j_gene: TRBJ2-7; d_gene: -; abundance: -; CDR3aa: CASSQAGTYEQYF; CDR3nt: TGTGCCAGCAGCCAAGCGGGGACCTACGAGCAGTACTTC
v_gene: TRBV4-3; j_gene: TRBJ1-3; d_gene: TRBD1; abundance: -; CDR3aa: CASSQVPQGAGGNTIYF; CDR3nt: TGCGCCAGCAGCCAAGTCCCGCAGGGGGCTGGTGGAAACACCATATATTTT
v_gene: TRBV6-5; j_gene: TRBJ1-2; d_gene: TRBD1; abundance: few; CDR3aa: CASSQTGGSYTF; CDR3nt: TGTGCCAGCAGCCAAACAGGGGGGAGCTACACCTTC
v_gene: TRBV7-8; j_gene: TRBJ2-5; d_gene: -; abundance: -; CDR3aa: CASSLLPVSIRGTQYF; CDR3nt: TGTGCCAGCAGCCTCCTCCCCGTCTCAATCCGGGGGACCCAGTACTTC
v_gene: TRBV4-1; j_gene: TRBJ2-5; d_gene: TRBD2; abundance: -; CDR3aa: CASSLSGGPQETQYF; CDR3nt: TGCGCCAGCAGCCTTAGCGGGGGGCCTCAAGAGACCCAGTACTTC
v_gene: TRBV7-2; j_gene: TRBJ2-7; d_gene: TRBD2; abundance: -; CDR3aa: CASSTTGTSGNEQYF; CDR3nt: TGTGCCAGCAGCACAACCGGGACTAGCGGGAACGAGCAGTACTTC
v_gene: TRBV29-1; j_gene: TRBJ2-5; d_gene: TRBD2; abundance: -; CDR3aa: CSLGTSGFLGTQYF; CDR3nt: TGCAGCCTTGGGACTAGCGGGTTTCTTGGGACCCAGTACTTC
v_gene: TRBV19; j_gene: TRBJ1-1; d_gene: TRBD1; abundance: -; CDR3aa: CASSTRTGGFGTEAFF; CDR3nt: TGTGCCAGTAGTACACGGACAGGGGGCTTTGGTACTGAAGCTTTCTTT
v_gene: TRBV19; j_gene: TRBJ1-2; d_gene: -; abundance: -; CDR3aa: CASSTQVRSDGYTF; CDR3nt: TGTGCCAGTAGTACCCAGGTTAGAAGTGATGGCTACACCTTC
v_gene: TRBV11-2; j_gene: TRBJ1-2; d_gene: -; abundance: -; CDR3aa: CASWGQARDGYTF; CDR3nt: TGTGCCTCCTGGGGGCAGGCGCGGGATGGCTACACCTTC
v_gene: TRBV28; j_gene: TRBJ1-2; d_gene: TRBD1; abundance: -; CDR3aa: CASRGEGANSLYGYTF; CDR3nt: TGTGCCAGCCGGGGAGAGGGGGCGAATAGCCTCTATGGCTACACCTTC
v_gene: TRBV30; j_gene: TRBJ1-6; d_gene: -; abundance: -; CDR3aa: CARGPGGNSPLHF; CDR3nt: TGTGCCCGAGGACCTGGGGGGAATTCACCCCTCCACTTT
v_gene: TRBV5-8; j_gene: TRBJ1-2; d_gene: TRBD1; abundance: -; CDR3aa: CASSPSRDRDRANYGYTF; CDR3nt: TGTGCCAGCAGCCCCAGCCGGGACAGGGATCGAGCTAACTATGGCTACACCTTC
v_gene: TRBV7-9; j_gene: TRBJ2-3; d_gene: TRBD2; abundance: -; CDR3aa: CAAGGKTDDTYTQYF; CDR3nt: TGTGCCGCGGGGGGGAAAACGGACGATACCTACACGCAGTATTTT
v_gene: TRBV19; j_gene: TRBJ2-4; d_gene: TRBD2; abundance: -; CDR3aa: CASSTLGLAGTKNIQYF; CDR3nt: TGTGCCAGTAGTACCCTTGGACTAGCGGGGACCAAAAACATTCAGTACTTC
v_gene: TRBV5-6; j_gene: TRBJ2-1; d_gene: -; abundance: -; CDR3aa: CASSQTGLGGSPYNEQFF; CDR3nt: TGTGCCAGCAGCCAAACAGGGTTGGGCGGGAGTCCCTACAATGAGCAGTTCTTC
v_gene: TRBV5-1; j_gene: TRBJ2-1; d_gene: TRBD2; abundance: -; CDR3aa: CASSWGTRPNEQFF; CDR3nt: TGCGCCAGCAGCTGGGGGACTAGACCCAATGAGCAGTTCTTC
v_gene: TRBV20-1; j_gene: TRBJ2-7; d_gene: -; abundance: few; CDR3aa: CSASPPSALSYEQYF; CDR3nt: TGCAGTGCTAGTCCACCTAGCGCGCTTTCCTACGAGCAGTACTTC
v_gene: TRBV19; j_gene: TRBJ1-4; d_gene: -; abundance: -; CDR3aa: CASAPPGAGGEKLFF; CDR3nt: TGTGCCAGCGCCCCCCCGGGGGCGGGGGGTGAAAAACTGTTTTTT
v_gene: TRBV11-2; j_gene: TRBJ1-5; d_gene: TRBD1; abundance: -; CDR3aa: CASSKQGASNQPQHF; CDR3nt: TGTGCCAGCAGCAAACAGGGGGCTAGCAATCAGCCCCAGCATTTT
v_gene: TRBV18; j_gene: TRBJ1-1; d_gene: TRBD1; abundance: -; CDR3aa: CASSLDRGRTEAFF; CDR3nt: TGTGCCAGCTCACTCGACAGGGGGCGTACTGAAGCTTTCTTT
v_gene: TRBV9; j_gene: TRBJ2-6; d_gene: -; abundance: -; CDR3aa: CASSVFSRSNGANVLTF; CDR3nt: TGTGCCAGCAGCGTTTTCAGTCGATCCAATGGGGCCAACGTCCTGACTTTC
v_gene: TRBV4-3; j_gene: TRBJ2-3; d_gene: TRBD2; abundance: once; CDR3aa: CASSQEGLAGGTQYF; CDR3nt: TGCGCCAGCAGCCAAGAGGGACTAGCGGGCGGTACGCAGTATTTT
v_gene: TRBV9; j_gene: TRBJ2-1; d_gene: -; abundance: few; CDR3aa: CASSVDGWVTTYNEQFF; CDR3nt: TGTGCCAGCAGCGTAGATGGCTGGGTAACTACATACAATGAGCAGTTCTTC
v_gene: TRBV2; j_gene: TRBJ2-1; d_gene: -; abundance: -; CDR3aa: CASAREHYNEQFF; CDR3nt: TGTGCCTCAGCGAGGGAACACTACAATGAGCAGTTCTTC
v_gene: TRBV7-2; j_gene: TRBJ2-1; d_gene: TRBD2; abundance: -; CDR3aa: CASSPGGRKQFF; CDR3nt: TGTGCCAGCAGCCCGGGGGGGAGAAAGCAGTTCTTC
v_gene: TRBV6-6; j_gene: TRBJ1-1; d_gene: -; abundance: -; CDR3aa: CASSYASGDTEAFF; CDR3nt: TGTGCCAGCAGTTACGCATCAGGGGACACTGAAGCTTTCTTT
v_gene: TRBV4-3; j_gene: TRBJ2-3; d_gene: TRBD1; abundance: -; CDR3aa: CASSQDPRDRGRDTQYF; CDR3nt: TGCGCCAGCAGCCAAGACCCCCGGGACAGGGGGCGAGATACGCAGTATTTT
v_gene: TRBV7-2; j_gene: TRBJ2-7; d_gene: TRBD2; abundance: -; CDR3aa: CASSLGGRGYEQYF; CDR3nt: TGTGCCAGCAGCTTAGGCGGGAGAGGCTACGAGCAGTACTTC
v_gene: TRBV18; j_gene: TRBJ2-1; d_gene: -; abundance: -; CDR3aa: CASSPWRDGLYNEQFF; CDR3nt: TGTGCCAGCTCACCGTGGCGGGACGGGTTATACAATGAGCAGTTCTTC
v_gene: TRBV7-2; j_gene: TRBJ2-2; d_gene: -; abundance: -; CDR3aa: CASSRSFAEAGELFF; CDR3nt: TGTGCCAGCAGCCGCTCTTTCGCGGAGGCCGGGGAGCTGTTTTTT
v_gene: TRBV13; j_gene: TRBJ1-1; d_gene: TRBD1; abundance: -; CDR3aa: CASSLGQLNTEAFF; CDR3nt: TGTGCCAGCAGCCTGGGACAGTTGAACACTGAAGCTTTCTTT
v_gene: TRBV3-1/TRBV3-2; j_gene: TRBJ2-5; d_gene: -; abundance: -; CDR3aa: CASRQTGLANVTQYF; CDR3nt: TGTGCCAGCAGGCAAACGGGACTTGCTAATGTAACCCAGTACTTC
v_gene: TRBV29-1; j_gene: TRBJ1-1; d_gene: -; abundance: -; CDR3aa: CSVEDGAGTEAFF; CDR3nt: TGCAGCGTTGAAGATGGGGCAGGGACTGAAGCTTTCTTT
v_gene: TRBV5-4; j_gene: TRBJ2-3; d_gene: TRBD1; abundance: -; CDR3aa: CASSQLDRGQDTQYF; CDR3nt: TGTGCCAGCAGCCAACTCGACAGGGGGCAGGATACGCAGTATTTT
v_gene: TRBV30; j_gene: TRBJ2-2; d_gene: -; abundance: -; CDR3aa: CAWSARLTGELFF; CDR3nt: TGTGCCTGGAGTGCCAGGTTAACCGGGGAGCTGTTTTTT
v_gene: TRBV7-9; j_gene: TRBJ2-3; d_gene: TRBD2; abundance: -; CDR3aa: CASSPIAGALTDTQYF; CDR3nt: TGTGCCAGCAGCCCAATAGCGGGAGCACTCACAGATACGCAGTATTTT
v_gene: TRBV30; j_gene: TRBJ2-7; d_gene: TRBD1; abundance: -; CDR3aa: CAWTTGTGIPYEQYF; CDR3nt: TGTGCCTGGACCACCGGGACAGGGATCCCCTACGAGCAGTACTTC
v_gene: TRBV7-9; j_gene: TRBJ2-1; d_gene: TRBD2; abundance: -; CDR3aa: CASSLATQRGGREQFF; CDR3nt: TGTGCCAGCAGCTTAGCGACCCAGCGGGGGGGCCGTGAGCAGTTCTTC
v_gene: TRBV2; j_gene: TRBJ1-1; d_gene: -; abundance: -; CDR3aa: CASSEGRGTEAFF; CDR3nt: TGTGCCAGCAGTGAGGGGAGGGGGACTGAAGCTTTCTTT
v_gene: TRBV29-1; j_gene: TRBJ1-2; d_gene: TRBD1; abundance: -; CDR3aa: CSVVGQYYGYTF; CDR3nt: TGCAGCGTAGTGGGACAGTACTATGGCTACACCTTC
v_gene: TRBV5-8; j_gene: TRBJ1-5; d_gene: TRBD1; abundance: few; CDR3aa: CASTLGQYNQPQHF; CDR3nt: TGTGCCAGCACCTTGGGACAGTACAATCAGCCCCAGCATTTT
v_gene: TRBV7-2; j_gene: TRBJ1-6; d_gene: -; abundance: few; CDR3aa: CASSLGPTNNSPLHF; CDR3nt: TGTGCCAGCAGCTTAGGACCGACAAATAATTCACCCCTCCACTTT
v_gene: TRBV19; j_gene: TRBJ1-5; d_gene: -; abundance: -; CDR3aa: CASSAGSTHGQPQHF; CDR3nt: TGTGCCAGTAGCGCCGGGTCGACCCATGGTCAGCCCCAGCATTTT
v_gene: TRBV5-1; j_gene: TRBJ2-7; d_gene: TRBD2; abundance: -; CDR3aa: CASSSLAGEVNEQYF; CDR3nt: TGCGCCAGCAGCTCACTAGCGGGAGAAGTCAACGAGCAGTACTTC
v_gene: TRBV5-3; j_gene: TRBJ1-1; d_gene: -; abundance: -; CDR3aa: CARSRGTNTEAFF; CDR3nt: TGTGCCAGAAGCAGAGGGACAAACACTGAAGCTTTCTTT